The present T cell receptor beta chain was sequenced within a study of T-cell memory formation after mild COVID-19. Overall study context: Clustering of TCRs was largely donor specific.

This clonotype was detected only a few times. cDNA libraries for TCR alpha and TCR beta, carrying sample barcodes and UMIs, came from 5'RACE with constant-segment primers. A single record per CDR3 protein comes from TCRdb applying MiXCR to the 5' RACE reads. The sample includes 300,000 to 400,000 distinct CDR3 sequences, 20% to 25% of them seen just once. The specimen was PBMCs or a T cell subset sorted from them (not recorded which). The source of this sequence is an adult woman who had mild COVID-19 (a few samples of this study predate the infection). Cell type and time point are not known.

This chain's CDR3 is CASRPGTSGRVSYEQYF. CDR3 in DNA: TGTGCCAGCAGACCCGGGACTAGCGGGAGGGTCTCCTACGAGCAGTACTTC. This chain connects TRBV2 to TRBJ2-7; 16 nucleotides align to TRBD2. The CDR3 is 17 amino acids. V gave up 6 bases and J gave up 0 bases; unmatched junction bases: 5. Germline V CDR1 and CDR2: SNHLY, FYNNEI.